There are a few counts of the clone carrying this TCR beta chain. Its antigen is not known. These data come from a study of T cells in Graves' hyperthyroidism and ophthalmopathy. Points from the study as a whole: The blood repertoire included most of the expanded thyroid clonotypes above 0.001.

RNA transcripts provided the source from which TCR beta CDR3 regions were amplified. First-round RT-PCR of the TCR CDR3 relied on the HTBI primer set. TCRdb itself ran the multiplex PCR reads through MiXCR, one entry per CDR3 protein. In the table there are about 560,000 distinct CDR3 sequences, around 15% of which are singletons. Exclusion of a patient resulted from uncontrolled infection, other autoimmune disease, pregnancy or lactation. Source material for PBMCs was 9 to 10 ml fresh peripheral blood. CDR1 MGHRA and CDR2 YSYEKL come from the germline V gene. Deletions cut 0 bases from V and 4 bases from J, with 16 bases between. The CDR3 runs 17 residues.

The sequence derives from a woman aged 40 to 55 with Graves' hyperthyroidism. The chain uses TRBV4-1 and TRBJ2-1, with D possibly TRBD2 on 6 matching bases. Sequences were obtained from blood. The CDR3 nucleotides are TGCGCCAGCAGCCAAGATCTCATGACGGGAGTATACAATGAGCAGTTCTTC. Protein sequence: CASSQDLMTGVYNEQFF.